The 18 T cell receptor beta chains presented below share a single source sample, sequenced in a study of T cells expressing NK-cell markers. TCRdb reprocessed the 5' RACE reads and reports one entry per CDR3 protein, with no DNA. Here the sample table reports under 600,000 distinct CDR3 sequences. The sample was blood T cells: a sorted CD56 or NKG2C T cell subset, CD4+ or CD8+ T cells, or bulk PBMC T cells (not recorded which). Source of these receptors: a woman in her 50s in good health.

The chain joins TRBV12-3 or TRBV12-4 to TRBJ2-7; TCRdb names TRBD2, which stays unverified in the absence of DNA. The CDR3 consists of 14 residues. CDR3 residues: CASKKGGWVYEQYF.

The CDR3: CASSPDRGFQPQHF. This rearrangement joins TRBV11-2 to TRBJ1-5; TCRdb reports TRBD1, a call that lacks DNA to check it against. Germline V gene sequence: CDR1 SGHAT, CDR2 FQNNGV. The CDR3 length is 14 residues.

V is TRBV11-1 and J is TRBJ2-2. The CDR3 loop spans 14 amino acids. Germline lookup yields CDR1 SGHAT and CDR2 FQDESV (reference sequence). Here the CDR3 reads CASSFAGNTGELFF.

V and J are TRBV9 and TRBJ1-2; without DNA, the TCRdb call of TRBD1 cannot be checked. This CDR3 has 19 amino acids. Germline V lookup: CDR1 SGDLS, CDR2 YYNGEE. The chain's CDR3 is CASSVGPTGKIKANYGYTF.

The V and J genes are TRBV7-8 and TRBJ2-7; TCRdb's D call, TRBD1, is unchecked because there is no DNA. Germline CDR1 SGHVS, CDR2 FQNEAQ. The CDR3 loop spans 15 amino acids. The CDR3 spells CASSLTGSSLYEQYF.

The CDR3 region is CAISESKDGIGYTF. The chain combines TRBV10-3 with TRBJ1-2. The germline CDR1 and CDR2 sequences are ENHRY and SYGVKD. The CDR3 spans 14 residues.

The CDR3 sequence: CASSLATSGTYNEQFF. The gene calls are TRBV5-1 and TRBJ2-1; TCRdb names TRBD2, which stays unverified in the absence of DNA. Germline V gene sequence: CDR1 SGHRS, CDR2 YFSETQ. CDR3 length: 16 residues.

V is TRBV5-6 and J is TRBJ2-7; the TRBD2 assignment by TCRdb is unverifiable without DNA. The CDR3 is made up of 12 amino acids. The germline gives CDR1 SGHDT, CDR2 YYEEEE. The CDR3 loop is CASNGGVGEQYF.

V usage is TRBV3-1 and J usage is TRBJ2-1; as DNA is missing, the TRBD2 call by TCRdb cannot be tested. The length of the CDR3 is 12 residues. Germline V gene lookup returns CDR1 LGHDT and CDR2 YNNKEL (reference sequence). CDR3 protein: CASSYGEGEQFF.

The chain links TRBV3-1 to TRBJ2-7; TCRdb's D call, TRBD1, is unchecked because there is no DNA. The CDR3 spans 16 residues. Germline CDR1 reads LGHDT; CDR2 reads YNNKEL (reference sequence). CDR3 protein: CASSQDPSAYSYEQYF.

This rearrangement joins TRBV19 to TRBJ2-2; TCRdb's D gene call, TRBD2, goes unchecked for lack of DNA. The CDR3 sequence is 15 residues long. Germline V gene data show CDR1 as LNHDA and CDR2 as SQIVND (reference sequence). CDR3 amino acids: CASSALWTARGELFF.

This sequence joins TRBV4-2 and TRBJ1-1. In germline, CDR1 is LGHNA, CDR2 YNFKEQ. The CDR3 runs to 12 residues. The CDR3 reads CASSPMDGVAFF.

V and J are TRBV6-5 and TRBJ2-7; no DNA is available, so the TRBD1 call from TCRdb remains unchecked. Looked up from germline, CDR1 is MNHEY and CDR2 is SVGAGI. This CDR3 spans 15 amino acids. The CDR3 sequence: CASSYSRDPGGEQYF.

The chain recombines TRBV10-3 with TRBJ2-7; checking the TCRdb D call of TRBD1 is not possible without DNA. Germline-derived CDR1 and CDR2 are ENHRY and SYGVKD. CDR3 size: 13 residues. CDR3 loop: CAIRHTGDYEQYF.

The chain joins TRBV6-5 to TRBJ2-7; without DNA, the TCRdb call of TRBD1 cannot be checked. The CDR3 runs 15 residues. CDR1 is MNHEY and CDR2 is SVGAGI in the germline V gene. The CDR3 loop is CASSYSNRGRGEQYF.

The chain combines TRBV12-3 or TRBV12-4 with TRBJ2-2; the D gene TCRdb calls, TRBD2, cannot be checked with no DNA. This CDR3 is built from 16 residues. The chain's CDR3 is CASSSVAGGGTGELFF.

The rearrangement uses TRBV10-3 and TRBJ1-1. Germline assignment: CDR1 ENHRY and CDR2 SYGVKD. The CDR3 extends over 12 amino acids. This chain's CDR3 is CAIREGRTEAFF.

CDR3 protein: CATHTGYRGSSGELFF. The J gene is TRBJ2-2, the V gene TRBV5-1; TCRdb's D call of TRBD1 is untestable without DNA. The CDR3 runs to 16 residues. Germline loops: CDR1 SGHRS, CDR2 YFSETQ.